Each of the 12 T cell receptor beta chains below was sequenced from the same sample in a study of T cells in Graves' hyperthyroidism and ophthalmopathy. The source material, RNA transcripts, was used to amplify TCR beta CDR3 regions. The HTBI primer set drove a first-round RT-PCR of the TCR CDR3. From the multiplex PCR reads, TCRdb called clonotypes with MiXCR, one entry per CDR3 protein. The sample has over 350,000 distinct CDR3 sequences, about 18% seen once. The specimen sequenced was blood. The receptors here all came from a young man with Graves' ophthalmopathy.

The V call is TRBV10-2, the J call TRBJ2-1; D is possibly TRBD2 (6 bases). This CDR3 comprises 11 residues. CDR1 and CDR2 from the germline V gene are WSHSY and SAAADI. V was cut by 6 bases and J by 10 bases, with 10 bases left in between. The DNA of the CDR3 is TGCGCCAGCAGAGTAGCGGAGGAGCAGTTCTTC. This sequence encodes CASRVAEEQFF.

The sample holds a few counts of this clonotype. This sequence joins TRBV7-9 and TRBJ1-2; TRBD1 is a possible D gene (5 bases). The CDR3 covers 13 residues. Trimming shortened V by 5 bases and J by 4 bases, and 11 bases separated the two germline ends. Germline V lookup: CDR1 SEHNR, CDR2 FQNEAQ (reference sequence). Written as DNA, the CDR3 is TGTGCCAGCAGCCAAGGGGAGCCCTATGGCTACACCTTC. Translating it yields CASSQGEPYGYTF.

The J gene is TRBJ2-5, the V gene TRBV11-2; D gene uncertain. V was pared by 10 bases and J by 4 bases, with 13 bases between. Germline-derived CDR1 and CDR2 are SGHAT and FQNNGV. This CDR3 is built from 12 residues. CDR3 amino acids: CAINGVSETQYF. CDR3 DNA sequence: TGTGCCATCAATGGGGTATCAGAGACCCAGTACTTC.

Ten or more counts support this clonotype. The V call is TRBV12-3 or TRBV12-4, the J call TRBJ2-5; TRBD2 agrees at 11 bases. Trimming at V came to 6 bases and at J to 5 bases, leaving 5 bases not matched to a gene. This CDR3 spans 14 amino acids. The chain's CDR3 is CASSLTSGVETQYF. In DNA form, the CDR3 reads TGTGCCAGCAGCTTGACTAGCGGGGTGGAGACCCAGTACTTC.

This clonotype was observed at least ten times. The rearrangement joins TRBV20-1 to TRBJ1-2; D gene uncertain. The V end was cut by 1 base, the J end by 6 bases, with 6 bases between. CDR1 is DFQATT, CDR2 SNEGSKA, per germline (reference sequence). This CDR3 is 11 amino acids long. The CDR3 loop reads CSARGGDGYTF. For the CDR3, the DNA is TGCAGTGCTAGAGGAGGTGATGGCTACACCTTC.

CDR3 in amino acids: CASSLGTSRETQYF. The CDR3 region has the DNA TGTGCCAGCAGTCTGGGGACCTCCCGGGAGACCCAGTACTTC. The rearrangement joins TRBV7-9 to TRBJ2-5; D possibly matches TRBD1 or TRBD2 (5 bases each). The CDR3 length is 14 residues. V was clipped by 6 bases and J by 5 bases, with 16 bases between them. CDR1 and CDR2 (germline): SEHNR, FQNEAQ (reference sequence).

A few counts support this clonotype. J is TRBJ1-5 and V is TRBV24-1, with TRBD1 identical over 9 bases. Germline values: CDR1 KGHDR, CDR2 SFDVKD. The CDR3 sequence is 13 residues long. Trimming removed 7 bases from V and 4 bases from J; junction bases left unmatched: 1. CDR3 residues: CATRQGANQPQHF. The CDR3 nucleotides read TGTGCCACCAGACAGGGGGCGAATCAGCCCCAGCATTTT.

The table lists this clonotype with many counts. The chain couples TRBV2 to TRBJ1-4, with D possibly TRBD1 on 5 matching bases. The V gene's germline CDR1 is SNHLY and CDR2 FYNNEI. V lost 6 bases and J 5 bases, leaving 16 bases between the germline ends. CDR3 length: 15 residues. CDR3 bases: TGTGCCAGCAGGCCTAACAGGCTGGGAAATGAAAAACTGTTTTTT. It translates to CASRPNRLGNEKLFF. The variable domain in full, with the rest retrieved from reference TRBV2 and TRBJ1-4, is EPEVTQTPSHQVTQMGQEVILRCVPISNHLYFYWYRQILGQKVEFLVSFYNNEISEKSEIFDDQFSVERPDGSNFTLKIRSTKLEDSAMYFCASRPNRLGNEKLFFGSGTQLSVL.

This chain links TRBV7-3 with TRBJ2-1, with TRBD1 identical over 7 bases. The CDR3 length is 14 residues. The germline CDR1 and CDR2 sequences are SGHTA and FQGTGA. The ends lost 6 bases at V and 9 bases at J; junction bases unmatched: 11. The CDR3 here is CASSTGTAQVEQFF. For the CDR3, the DNA is TGTGCCAGCAGTACAGGGACAGCCCAGGTTGAGCAGTTCTTC.

This chain joins TRBV5-1 and TRBJ2-1, with TRBD2 matching over 9 bases. Germline V gives CDR1 SGHRS, CDR2 YFSETQ. Losses at the gene ends were 6 bases for V and 4 bases for J; bases not matched to a gene: 8. CDR3 size: 15 residues. The CDR3 reads CASNGGGGAYNEQFF. The CDR3, as DNA: TGCGCCAGCAATGGGGGCGGGGGGGCGTACAATGAGCAGTTCTTC.

This chain joins TRBV5-1 and TRBJ2-5, with 7 bases lining up with TRBD1. CDR1 is SGHRS and CDR2 is YFSETQ in the germline V gene. The CDR3 contains 15 residues. V was clipped by 1 base and J by 6 bases; unmatched bases: 9. This CDR3 is CASSLTGAREKTQYF. In DNA form, the CDR3 reads TGCGCCAGCAGCTTGACAGGGGCGAGGGAGAAGACCCAGTACTTC.

This clonotype was found many times. Here the CDR3 reads CASSDTGQPQHF. The CDR3 nucleotides read TGTGCCAGCAGTGATACAGGTCAGCCCCAGCATTTT. The V gene is TRBV2, the J gene TRBJ1-5; D is possibly TRBD1 (5 bases). The germline V gene encodes CDR1 SNHLY and CDR2 FYNNEI. CDR3 size: 12 residues. Between the trimmed V and J ends, which lost 3 bases and 6 bases, there was a span of 6 bases.